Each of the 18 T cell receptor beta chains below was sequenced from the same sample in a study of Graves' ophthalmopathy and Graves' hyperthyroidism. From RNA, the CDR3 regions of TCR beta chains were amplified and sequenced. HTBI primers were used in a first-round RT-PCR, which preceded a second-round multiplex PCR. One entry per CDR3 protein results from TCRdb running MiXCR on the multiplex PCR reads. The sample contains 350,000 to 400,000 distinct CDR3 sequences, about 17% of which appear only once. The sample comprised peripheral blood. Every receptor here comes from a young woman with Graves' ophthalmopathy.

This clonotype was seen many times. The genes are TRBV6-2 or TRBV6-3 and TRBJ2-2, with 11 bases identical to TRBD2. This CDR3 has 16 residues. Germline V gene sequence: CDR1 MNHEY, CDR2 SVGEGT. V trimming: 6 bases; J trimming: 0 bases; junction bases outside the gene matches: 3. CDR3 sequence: CASRLAGASNTGELFF. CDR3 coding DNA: TGTGCCAGCAGACTAGCGGGGGCCTCGAACACCGGGGAGCTGTTTTTT.

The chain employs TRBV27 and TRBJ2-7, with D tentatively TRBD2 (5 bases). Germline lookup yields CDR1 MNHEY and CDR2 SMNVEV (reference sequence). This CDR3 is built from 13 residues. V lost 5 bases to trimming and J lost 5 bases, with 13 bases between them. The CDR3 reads CASSKLARDEQYF. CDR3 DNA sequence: TGTGCCAGCAGTAAATTAGCGAGGGACGAGCAGTACTTC.

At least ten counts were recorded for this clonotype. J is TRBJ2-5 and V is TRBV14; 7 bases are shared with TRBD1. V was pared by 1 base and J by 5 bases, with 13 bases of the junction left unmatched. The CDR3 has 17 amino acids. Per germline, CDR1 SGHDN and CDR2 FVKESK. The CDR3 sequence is CASSQGKALGGRETQYF. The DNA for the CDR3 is TGTGCCAGCAGCCAAGGAAAGGCACTAGGGGGCCGGGAGACCCAGTACTTC. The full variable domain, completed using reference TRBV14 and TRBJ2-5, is EAGVTQFPSHSVIEKGQTVTLRCDPISGHDNLYWYRRVMGKEIKFLLHFVKESKQDESGMPNNRFLAERTGGTYSTLKVQPAELEDSGVYFCASSQGKALGGRETQYFGPGTRLLVL.

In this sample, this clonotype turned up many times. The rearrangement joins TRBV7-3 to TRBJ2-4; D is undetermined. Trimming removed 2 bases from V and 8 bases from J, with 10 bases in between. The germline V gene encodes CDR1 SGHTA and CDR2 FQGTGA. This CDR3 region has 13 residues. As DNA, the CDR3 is TGTGCCAGCAGCTTACAACAGCCGGACATTCAGTACTTC. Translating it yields CASSLQQPDIQYF.

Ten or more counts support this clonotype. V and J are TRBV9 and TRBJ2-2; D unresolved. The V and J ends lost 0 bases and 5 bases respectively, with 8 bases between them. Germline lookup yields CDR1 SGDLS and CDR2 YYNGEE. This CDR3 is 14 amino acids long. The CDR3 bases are TGTGCCAGCAGCGTAGTTTCCGGGACCGGGGAGCTGTTTTTT. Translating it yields CASSVVSGTGELFF. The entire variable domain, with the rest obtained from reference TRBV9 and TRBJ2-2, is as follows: DSGVTQTPKHLITATGQRVTLRCSPRSGDLSVYWYQQSLDQGLQFLIQYYNGEERAKGNILERFSAQQFPDLHSELNLSSLELGDSALYFCASSVVSGTGELFFGEGSRLTVL.

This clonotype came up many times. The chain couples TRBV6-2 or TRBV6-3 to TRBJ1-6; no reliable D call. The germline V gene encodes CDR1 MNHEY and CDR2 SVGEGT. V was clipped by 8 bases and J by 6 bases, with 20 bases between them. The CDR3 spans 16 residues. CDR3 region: CASQLFGRISNSPLHF. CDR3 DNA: TGTGCCAGCCAACTATTCGGACGGATCAGTAATTCACCCCTCCACTTT.

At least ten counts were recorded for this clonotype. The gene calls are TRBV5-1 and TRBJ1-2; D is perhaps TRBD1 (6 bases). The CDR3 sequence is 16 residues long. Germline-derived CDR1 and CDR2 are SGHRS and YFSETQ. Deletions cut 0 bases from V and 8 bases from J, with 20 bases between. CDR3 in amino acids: CASSLAAGGGLRGYTF. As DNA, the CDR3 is TGCGCCAGCAGCTTGGCCGCGGGGGGCGGTCTTCGGGGCTACACCTTC.

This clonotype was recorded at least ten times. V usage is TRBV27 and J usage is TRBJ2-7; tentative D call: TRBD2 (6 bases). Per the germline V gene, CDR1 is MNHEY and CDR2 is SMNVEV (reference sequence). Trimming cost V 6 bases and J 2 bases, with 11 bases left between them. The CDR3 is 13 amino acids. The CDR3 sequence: CASRGRRAYEQYF. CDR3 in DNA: TGTGCCAGCAGGGGAAGGAGGGCCTACGAGCAGTACTTC.

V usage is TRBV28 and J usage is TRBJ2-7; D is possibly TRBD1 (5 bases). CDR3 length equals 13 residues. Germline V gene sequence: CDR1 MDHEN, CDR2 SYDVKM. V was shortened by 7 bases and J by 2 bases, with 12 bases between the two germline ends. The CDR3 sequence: CASKAGRAYEQYF. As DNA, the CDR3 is TGTGCCAGCAAGGCAGGCAGGGCCTACGAGCAGTACTTC.

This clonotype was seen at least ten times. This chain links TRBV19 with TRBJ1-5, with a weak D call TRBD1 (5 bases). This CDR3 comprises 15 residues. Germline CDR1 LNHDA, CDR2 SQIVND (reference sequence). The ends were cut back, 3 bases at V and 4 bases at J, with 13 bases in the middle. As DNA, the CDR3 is TGTGCCAGTAGTATCTCTGGGGGAGGAAATCAGCCCCAGCATTTT. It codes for CASSISGGGNQPQHF.

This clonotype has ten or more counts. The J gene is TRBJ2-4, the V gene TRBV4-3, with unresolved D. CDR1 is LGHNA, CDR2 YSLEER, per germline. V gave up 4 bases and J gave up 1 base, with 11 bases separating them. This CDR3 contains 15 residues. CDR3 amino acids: CASSPDVRAKNIQYF. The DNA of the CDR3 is TGCGCCAGCAGCCCGGATGTAAGGGCCAAAAACATTCAGTACTTC.

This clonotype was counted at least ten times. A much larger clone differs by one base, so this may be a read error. The CDR3 region is CASSLGIASAYEQYF. The CDR3 nucleotides are TGTGCCAGCAGCCTCGGTATTGCTAGCGCGTACGAGCAGTACTTC. This rearrangement joins TRBV7-2 to TRBJ2-7, with a weak D call TRBD2 (6 bases). CDR3 length: 15 residues. Trimming cost V 5 bases and J 4 bases, with 18 bases left between them. CDR1 is SGHTA, CDR2 FQGNSA, per germline.

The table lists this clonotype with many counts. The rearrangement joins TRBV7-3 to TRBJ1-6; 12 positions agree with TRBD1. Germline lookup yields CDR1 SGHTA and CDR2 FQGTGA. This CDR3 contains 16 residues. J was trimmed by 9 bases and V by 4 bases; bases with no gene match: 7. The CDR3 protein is CASSSETGQGASPLHF. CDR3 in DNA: TGTGCCAGCAGCTCTGAGACGGGACAGGGGGCTTCACCCCTCCACTTT.

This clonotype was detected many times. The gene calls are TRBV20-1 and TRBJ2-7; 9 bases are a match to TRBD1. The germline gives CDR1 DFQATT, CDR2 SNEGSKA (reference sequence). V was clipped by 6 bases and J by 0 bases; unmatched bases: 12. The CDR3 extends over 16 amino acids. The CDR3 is CSAIGQGSFSSYEQYF. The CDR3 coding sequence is TGCAGTGCGATTGGACAGGGGTCGTTTAGCTCCTACGAGCAGTACTTC.

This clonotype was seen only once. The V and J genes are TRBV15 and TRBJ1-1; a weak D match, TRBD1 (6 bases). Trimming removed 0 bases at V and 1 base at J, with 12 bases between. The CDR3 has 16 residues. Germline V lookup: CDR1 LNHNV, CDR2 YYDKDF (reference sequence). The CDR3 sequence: CATSRDRKGGNTEAFF. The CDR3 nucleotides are TGTGCCACCAGCAGAGATAGGAAAGGGGGGAACACTGAAGCTTTCTTT.

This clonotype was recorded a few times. Here the CDR3 reads CASGPYGQAPYNEQFF. The CDR3 coding sequence is TGCGCCAGCGGTCCATACGGACAGGCCCCCTACAATGAGCAGTTCTTC. The chain carries TRBV4-1 and TRBJ2-1, with TRBD1 identical over 7 bases. This CDR3 region has 16 residues. The V gene end was trimmed by 8 bases and the J gene end by 2 bases; junction bases not matched to a gene: 12. CDR1 and CDR2 (germline): MGHRA, YSYEKL.

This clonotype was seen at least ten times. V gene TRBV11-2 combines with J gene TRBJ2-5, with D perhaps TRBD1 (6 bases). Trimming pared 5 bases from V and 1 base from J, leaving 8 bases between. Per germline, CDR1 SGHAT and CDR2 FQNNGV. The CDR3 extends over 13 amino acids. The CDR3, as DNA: TGTGCCAGCAGCCGACAGGCCCAAGAGACCCAGTACTTC. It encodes CASSRQAQETQYF. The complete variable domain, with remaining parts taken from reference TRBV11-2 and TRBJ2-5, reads EAGVAQSPRYKIIEKRQSVAFWCNPISGHATLYWYQQILGQGPKLLIQFQNNGVVDDSQLPKDRFSAERLKGVDSTLKIQPAKLEDSAVYLCASSRQAQETQYFGPGTRLLVL.

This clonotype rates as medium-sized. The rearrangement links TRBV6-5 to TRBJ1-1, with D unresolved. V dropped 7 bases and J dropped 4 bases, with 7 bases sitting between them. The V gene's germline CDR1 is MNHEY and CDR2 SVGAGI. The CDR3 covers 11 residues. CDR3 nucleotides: TGTGCCAGCACCCCGAGCACTGAAGCTTTCTTT. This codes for CASTPSTEAFF.